The T cell receptor (beta chain) described here comes from a study of STAT5B mutations in CD4+ large granular lymphocyte leukemia. Libraries were prepared by immunoSEQ multiplex PCR; TCRdb keeps only in-frame clonotypes and omits some of them. The sample lists 20,000 to 25,000 clones; roughly three quarters were seen once. V shed 1 base and J shed 2 bases, with 12 bases lying between them. The CDR3 consists of 15 residues. Germline V lookup: CDR1 SGHVS, CDR2 FNYEAQ. The sequence was obtained from a human donor in good health. Source material: CD4+ T cells from blood buffy coats. The rearrangement uses TRBV7-6 and TRBJ2-7, with a tentative D call TRBD1 (7 bases). The DNA of the CDR3 is TGTGCCAGCAGCTTAGGGGGGGACAGAGCCTACGAGCAGTACTTC. The encoded protein is CASSLGGDRAYEQYF.